This TCR beta chain comes out of a study of radiotherapy plus CTLA-4 blockade in lung cancer. Study context: 18% of patients responded objectively, and 31% achieved disease control. Study findings and constraints: Peripheral blood showed expansion of tumor-derived TCR clones after radiotherapy and ipilimumab. Early blood T cell clone dynamics, with interferon-beta, were reported to best predict response.

Participants had chemo-refractory metastatic non-small-cell lung cancer and were treated with focal radiation plus ipilimumab CTLA-4 blockade. The V gene's germline CDR1 is WNHNN and CDR2 SYGVQD (reference sequence). The CDR3 sequence is 11 residues long. The data were produced by immunoSEQ multiplex PCR, yet TCRdb's version contains in-frame clones alone and is incomplete. The data show roughly 69,000 clones, with approximately 76% seen just once and approximately 16% held by the top ten. For this clone: Its target is not known.

Source: peripheral blood, taken from a patient treated with radiotherapy plus ipilimumab. The clonotype comes from a human donor with non-small cell lung cancer whose response to radiotherapy plus ipilimumab could not be evaluated. Some clones in this sample may be carry-over from other donors' samples. The genes are TRBV10-1 and TRBJ1-1; a possible D gene is TRBD1 (6 bases). The CDR3 DNA is TGCGATGACAGGTTGAACACTGAAGCTTTCTTT. Its protein product is CDDRLNTEAFF.